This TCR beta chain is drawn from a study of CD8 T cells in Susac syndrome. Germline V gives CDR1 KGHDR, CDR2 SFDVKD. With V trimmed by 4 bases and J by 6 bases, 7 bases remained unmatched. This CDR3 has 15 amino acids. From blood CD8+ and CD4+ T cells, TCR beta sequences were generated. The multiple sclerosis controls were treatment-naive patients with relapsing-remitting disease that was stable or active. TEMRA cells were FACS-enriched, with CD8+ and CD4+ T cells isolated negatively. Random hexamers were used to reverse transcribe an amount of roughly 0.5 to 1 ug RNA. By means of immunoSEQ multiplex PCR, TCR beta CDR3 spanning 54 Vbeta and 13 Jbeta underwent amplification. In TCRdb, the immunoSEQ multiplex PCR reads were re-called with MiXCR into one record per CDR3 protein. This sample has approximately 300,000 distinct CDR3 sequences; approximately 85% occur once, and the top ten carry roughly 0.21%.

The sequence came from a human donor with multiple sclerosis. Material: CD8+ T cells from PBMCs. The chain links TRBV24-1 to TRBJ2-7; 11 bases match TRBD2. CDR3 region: CATSDQLAGVGEQYF. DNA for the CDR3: TGTGCCACCAGTGACCAACTAGCGGGAGTAGGCGAGCAGTACTTC.